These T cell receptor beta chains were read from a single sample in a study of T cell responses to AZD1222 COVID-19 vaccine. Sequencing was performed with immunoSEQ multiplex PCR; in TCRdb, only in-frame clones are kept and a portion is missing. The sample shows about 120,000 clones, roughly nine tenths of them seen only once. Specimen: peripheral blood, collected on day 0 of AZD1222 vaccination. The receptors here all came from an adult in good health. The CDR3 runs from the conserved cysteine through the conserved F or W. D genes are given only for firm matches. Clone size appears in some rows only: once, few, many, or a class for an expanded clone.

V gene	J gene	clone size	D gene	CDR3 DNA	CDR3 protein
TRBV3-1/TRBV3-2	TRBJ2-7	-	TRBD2	TGTGCCAGCAGCCCGACTAGCGGGAAAACTCACGAGCAGTACTTC	CASSPTSGKTHEQYF
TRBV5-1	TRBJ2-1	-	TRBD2	TGCGCCAGCAGCTCGGGACTAGCGGGAGAGCAGTTCTTC	CASSSGLAGEQFF
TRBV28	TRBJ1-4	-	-	TGTGCCAGCAGCGGGCGGAAACTGTTTTTT	CASSGRKLFF
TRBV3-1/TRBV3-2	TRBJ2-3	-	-	TGTGCCAGCAGCCACCGGGGCCCGAGCACAGATACGCAGTATTTT	CASSHRGPSTDTQYF
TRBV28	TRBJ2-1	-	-	TGTGCCAGCAGTACTAACAATGAGCAGTTCTTC	CASSTNNEQFF
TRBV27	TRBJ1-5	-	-	TGTGCCAGCAGTCCGGTCTTGTGGGGAGGTCAGCCCCAGCATTTT	CASSPVLWGGQPQHF
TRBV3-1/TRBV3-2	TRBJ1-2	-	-	TGTGCCAGCAGTTTACGGACGGATGGCTACACCTTC	CASSLRTDGYTF
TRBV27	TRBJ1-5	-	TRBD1	TGTGCCAGCAGTTTGTTACCTACAGGGGGCTTAAATCAGCCCCAGCATTTT	CASSLLPTGGLNQPQHF
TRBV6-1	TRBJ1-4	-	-	TGTGCCAGCAGTGTCTCAGGGGCCTACAATCTAAATGAAAAACTGTTTTTT	CASSVSGAYNLNEKLFF
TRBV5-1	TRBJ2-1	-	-	TGCGCCAGCAGCTTTGCTCGGGGTTCGACTTACAATGAGCAGTTCTTC	CASSFARGSTYNEQFF
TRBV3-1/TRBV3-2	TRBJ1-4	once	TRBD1	TGTGCCAGCAGCCTTCTGGGCAGGGGGCGTTCCGCAACTAATGAAAAACTGTTTTTT	CASSLLGRGRSATNEKLFF
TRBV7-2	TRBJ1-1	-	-	TGTGCCAGCAGCTTAGCGGACCTCCGGACCACTGAAGCTTTCTTT	CASSLADLRTTEAFF
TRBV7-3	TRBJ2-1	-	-	TGTGCCAGCAGCTTATCCTGGTCAACCTACAATGAGCAGTTCTTC	CASSLSWSTYNEQFF
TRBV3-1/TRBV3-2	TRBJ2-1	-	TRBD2	TGTGCCAGCAGCCACCGGACTAGCGGGATAGTCGATGAGCAGTTCTTC	CASSHRTSGIVDEQFF
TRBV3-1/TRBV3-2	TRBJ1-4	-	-	TGTGCCAGCAGCCAAGACTCAGGGTCCGAAAAACTGTTTTTT	CASSQDSGSEKLFF
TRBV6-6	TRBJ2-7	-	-	TGTGCCAGCAGTACCCTTGAGGGGATAGCCTACGAGCAGTACTTC	CASSTLEGIAYEQYF
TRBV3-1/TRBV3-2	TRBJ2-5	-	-	TGTGCCAGCAGCCAAGTGTCAGAGACCCAGTACTTC	CASSQVSETQYF
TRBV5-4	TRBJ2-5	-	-	TGTGCCAGCAGCTTGGCTGGAGGGGCAGAGACCCAGTACTTC	CASSLAGGAETQYF
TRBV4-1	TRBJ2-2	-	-	TGCGCCAGCAGTCTAACAGGGAATCTGAACACCGGGGAGCTGTTTTTT	CASSLTGNLNTGELFF
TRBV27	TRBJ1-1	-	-	TGTGCCAGCAGTCCAATCGAAACGAACACTGAAGCTTTCTTT	CASSPIETNTEAFF
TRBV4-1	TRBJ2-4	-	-	TGCGCCAGCAGCCAAGATCAGTCGGTGGTGGGCAAAAACATTCAGTACTTC	CASSQDQSVVGKNIQYF
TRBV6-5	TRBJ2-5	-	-	TGTGCCAGCAGTTACGGGATCCTAGGAGAGACCCAGTACTTC	CASSYGILGETQYF
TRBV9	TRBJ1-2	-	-	TGTGCCAGCAGCGGTCACGGGGGGTTCTATGGCTACACCTTC	CASSGHGGFYGYTF
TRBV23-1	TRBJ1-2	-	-	TGCGCCAGCAGTCCCTCCCGGACAGCAACCTATGGCTACACCTTC	CASSPSRTATYGYTF
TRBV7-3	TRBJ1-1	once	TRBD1	TGTGCCAGCAGCTTAAATGGCGGACAGGGTGGAGCTTTCTTT	CASSLNGGQGGAFF
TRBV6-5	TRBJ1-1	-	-	TGTGCCAGCAGCTCAAGGTTGGACAGGAACACTGAAGCTTTCTTT	CASSSRLDRNTEAFF
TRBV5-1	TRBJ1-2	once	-	TGCGCCAGCAGCTTGGACAGTGGAGAAAACTATGGCTACACCTTC	CASSLDSGENYGYTF
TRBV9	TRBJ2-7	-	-	TGTGCCAGCAGCTCAGATAGCGCCTACGAGCAGTACTTC	CASSSDSAYEQYF
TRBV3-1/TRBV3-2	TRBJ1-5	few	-	TGTGCCAGCAGCCTTGGACAGAATAGCAATCAGCCCCAGCATTTT	CASSLGQNSNQPQHF
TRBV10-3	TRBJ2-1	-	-	TGTGCCATCAGTGAAGAGGACAATGAGCAGTTCTTC	CAISEEDNEQFF
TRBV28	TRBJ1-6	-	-	TGTGCCAGCAGTTCTCCACAGGGCAATTCACCCCTCCACTTT	CASSSPQGNSPLHF
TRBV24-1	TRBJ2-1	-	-	TGCGCCACCAGTGATCGGGGGCAGGGGCCCTACAATGAGCAGTTCTTC	CATSDRGQGPYNEQFF
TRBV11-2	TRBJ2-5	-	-	TGTGCCAGCAGCTTAGGAGGGGGGTTAGAGACCCAGTACTTC	CASSLGGGLETQYF
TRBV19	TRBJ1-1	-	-	TGTGCCAGTAGTTCCCGGGGGAGAGGGAACACTGAAGCTTTCTTT	CASSSRGRGNTEAFF
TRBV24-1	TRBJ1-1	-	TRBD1	TGTGCCACCAGTGGACCCGGGACAGGGGGCGCCAGGGGTATGAACACTGAAGCTTTCTTT	CATSGPGTGGARGMNTEAFF
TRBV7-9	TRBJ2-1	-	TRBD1	TGTGCCAGCAGCTTACTACAGGGGAAGAATGAGCAGTTCTTC	CASSLLQGKNEQFF
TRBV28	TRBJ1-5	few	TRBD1	TGTGCCAGCAGTTTTTTCTGGACAGGGGGACAAAATCAGCCCCAGCATTTT	CASSFFWTGGQNQPQHF
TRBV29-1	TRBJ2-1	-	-	TGCAGCGTTGAATCGATTGAGCAGTTCTTC	CSVESIEQFF
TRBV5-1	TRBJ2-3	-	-	TGCGCCAGCAGATTTTTGGGAGATACGCAGTATTTT	CASRFLGDTQYF
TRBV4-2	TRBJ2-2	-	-	TGTGCCAGCAGCCAAGAAATGGAATACACCGGGGAGCTGTTTTTT	CASSQEMEYTGELFF
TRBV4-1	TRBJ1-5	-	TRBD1	TGCGCCAGCAGCCGGGGACAGGGGAAAATTCAGCCCCAGCATTTT	CASSRGQGKIQPQHF
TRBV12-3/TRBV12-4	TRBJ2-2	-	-	TGTGCCAGCAGCGGGCAGAACACCGGGGAGCTGTTTTTT	CASSGQNTGELFF
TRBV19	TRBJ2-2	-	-	TGTGCCAGTAGTATAGTAGGGAGCCCAAACACCGGGGAGCTGTTTTTT	CASSIVGSPNTGELFF